The source of this T cell receptor (beta chain) is a study of T-cell memory formation after mild COVID-19. Using its own MiXCR run on the 5' RACE reads, TCRdb lists one record per CDR3 protein. Of around 110,000 distinct CDR3 sequences in the sample, 9.5% to 15% are singletons; the top ten hold roughly 27%. This CDR3 has 15 residues. CDR1 is ENHRY, CDR2 SYGVKD, per germline. V lost 3 bases, J lost 4 bases, and 2 bases stayed unmatched. This clonotype turned up a few times. J is TRBJ2-1 and V is TRBV10-3; 11 nucleotides align to TRBD1. The TCR originated in an adult woman who had mild COVID-19 (a few samples of this study predate the infection). Cell type and time point are not known. The source material was PBMCs or a T cell subset sorted from them (not recorded which). Here the CDR3 reads CAISDRDRGYNEQFF. The CDR3 DNA sequence: TGTGCCATCAGTGACCGGGACAGGGGGTACAATGAGCAGTTCTTC.